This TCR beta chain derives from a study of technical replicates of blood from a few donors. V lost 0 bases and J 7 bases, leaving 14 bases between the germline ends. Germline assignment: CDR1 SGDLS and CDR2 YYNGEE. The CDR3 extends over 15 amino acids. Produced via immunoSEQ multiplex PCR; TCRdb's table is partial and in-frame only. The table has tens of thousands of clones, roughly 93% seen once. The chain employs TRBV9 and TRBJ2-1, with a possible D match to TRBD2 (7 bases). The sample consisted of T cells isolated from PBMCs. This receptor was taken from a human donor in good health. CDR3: CASSVGGGAGNEQFF. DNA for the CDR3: TGTGCCAGCAGCGTAGGAGGGGGGGCCGGGAATGAGCAGTTCTTC.